This TCR beta chain was profiled in a study of shared clonotypes between healthy human individuals. On this clone itself: The target antigen is unknown. Its ends do not fully match the called genes, so a read error is possible.

Germline CDR1 and CDR2: LNHNV and YYDKDF (reference sequence). The CDR3 is 12 amino acids. Terminally differentiated effector memory CD45RA+ cells were left out of the naive CD8 fraction, which was CD45RO-negative and positively selected for CCR7. The authors split each subset's genomic DNA evenly across several immunoSEQ plates. Generated by immunoSEQ multiplex PCR, the TCRdb table keeps only in-frame clones and is missing some. The sample contains some 800,000 clones, roughly 92% of which appear only once. Study findings and constraints: Relative to memory subsets, naive subsets generally showed larger estimated richness. Generation probabilities of non-shared clonotypes were lower (relative to those shared by all four donors).

The material sequenced was naive CD8+ T cells sorted from blood. The TCR sequence derives from a man aged 25-40 years in good health. This chain links TRBV15 with TRBJ1-2, with unresolved D. The CDR3 nucleotides read TGTGCCACCAGCACCACGGCCCTTGACCGATACTTC. Translating it yields CATSTTALDRYF. The entire variable domain, with the rest obtained from reference TRBV15 and TRBJ1-2, is as follows: DAMVIQNPRYQVTQFGKPVTLSCSQTLNHNVMYWYQQKSSQAPKLLFHYYDKDFNNEADTPDNFQSRRPNTSFCFLDIRSPGLGDTAMYLCATSTTALDRYFGSGTRLTVV.